The clone carrying this TCR beta chain was seen a few times. The antigen is not known. This sample is drawn from a study of graft-versus-host responses after intestinal transplantation. In the study overall: Recipients underwent multivisceral, liver-intestinal, or isolated intestinal transplants. Findings of the study overall: Analysis identified GvH clones in recipient marrow, with some appearing first in ileum or blood. When patients had graft-donor T cell macrochimerism, their allografts held high graft-versus-host to host-versus-graft clonal ratios. Researchers found peak circulating GvH clone levels linked to early post-transplant HvG declines.

Germline CDR1 is SNHLY and CDR2 is FYNNEI. This CDR3 is built from 15 residues. Germline trimming cut 5 bases from V and 3 bases from J; bases unmatched to any gene: 5. TCRdb's table, derived via immunoSEQ multiplex PCR, lists solely in-frame clones and lacks some. The table includes approximately 79,000 clones, approximately 82% detected once. The sample was unstimulated CD4+ T cells sorted from spleen or lymph node cells, taken before intestinal transplant. The clonotype comes from a human donor who received an intestinal transplant. The V call is TRBV2, the J call TRBJ1-3; 9 nucleotides align to TRBD1. The CDR3 region has the DNA TGTGCCAGCAGTCCACAGGGGGCGAGTGGAAACACCATATATTTT. This translates into CASSPQGASGNTIYF.